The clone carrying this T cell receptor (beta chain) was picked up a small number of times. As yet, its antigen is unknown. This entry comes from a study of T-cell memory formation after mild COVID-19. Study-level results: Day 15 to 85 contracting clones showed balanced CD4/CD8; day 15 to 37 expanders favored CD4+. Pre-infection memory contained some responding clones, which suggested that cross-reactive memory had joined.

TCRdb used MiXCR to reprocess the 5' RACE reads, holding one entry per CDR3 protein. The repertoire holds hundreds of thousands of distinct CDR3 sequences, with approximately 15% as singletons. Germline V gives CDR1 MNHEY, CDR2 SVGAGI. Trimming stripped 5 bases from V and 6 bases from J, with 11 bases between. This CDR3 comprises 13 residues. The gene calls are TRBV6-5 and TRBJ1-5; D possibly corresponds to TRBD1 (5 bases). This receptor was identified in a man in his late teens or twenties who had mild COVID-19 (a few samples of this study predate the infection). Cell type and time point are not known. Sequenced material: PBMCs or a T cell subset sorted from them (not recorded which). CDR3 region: CASSPGPGQPQHF. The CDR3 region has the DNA TGTGCCAGCAGTCCGGGGCCCGGTCAGCCCCAGCATTTT.